Below are 3 T cell receptor beta chains sequenced from a single sample in a study of CD4 T cells in relation to SARS-CoV-2 and coronaviruses. The protocol was immunoSEQ multiplex PCR, while the TCRdb copy is restricted to in-frame clones and leaves out a portion. The sample has roughly 36,000 clones, 70% to 90% seen once. Sequenced input: memory CD4+ T cells from PBMCs. These receptors were obtained from an adult with COVID-19.

The rearrangement links TRBV7-2 to TRBJ2-5; D is unresolved. The V end was cut by 5 bases, the J end by 1 base, with 17 bases between. The CDR3 spans 16 residues. Germline V lookup: CDR1 SGHTA, CDR2 FQGNSA. This CDR3 reads CASSVSSSWSQETQYF. The DNA of the CDR3 is TGTGCCAGCAGCGTCTCCTCGAGTTGGTCCCAAGAGACCCAGTACTTC.

The CDR3 bases are TGTGCCAGCAGTTACCGTACTAGCGGGAACAATGAGCAGTTCTTC. Translated, it gives CASSYRTSGNNEQFF. The rearrangement joins TRBV6-6 to TRBJ2-1, with 10 bases aligning to TRBD2. Per the germline V gene, CDR1 is MNHNY and CDR2 is SVGAGI (reference sequence). The CDR3 spans 15 residues. Trimming at V came to 2 bases and at J to 5 bases, leaving 3 bases not matched to a gene.

The chain carries TRBV19 and TRBJ2-5; either TRBD1 or TRBD2 may supply D (5 bases each). This CDR3 spans 13 amino acids. Trimming removed 6 bases at V and 7 bases at J, with 15 bases between. The V gene's germline CDR1 is LNHDA and CDR2 SQIVND (reference sequence). CDR3 bases: TGTGCCAGTAGCCTCGGGACGTCGGCGACCCAGTACTTC. It yields the protein CASSLGTSATQYF.